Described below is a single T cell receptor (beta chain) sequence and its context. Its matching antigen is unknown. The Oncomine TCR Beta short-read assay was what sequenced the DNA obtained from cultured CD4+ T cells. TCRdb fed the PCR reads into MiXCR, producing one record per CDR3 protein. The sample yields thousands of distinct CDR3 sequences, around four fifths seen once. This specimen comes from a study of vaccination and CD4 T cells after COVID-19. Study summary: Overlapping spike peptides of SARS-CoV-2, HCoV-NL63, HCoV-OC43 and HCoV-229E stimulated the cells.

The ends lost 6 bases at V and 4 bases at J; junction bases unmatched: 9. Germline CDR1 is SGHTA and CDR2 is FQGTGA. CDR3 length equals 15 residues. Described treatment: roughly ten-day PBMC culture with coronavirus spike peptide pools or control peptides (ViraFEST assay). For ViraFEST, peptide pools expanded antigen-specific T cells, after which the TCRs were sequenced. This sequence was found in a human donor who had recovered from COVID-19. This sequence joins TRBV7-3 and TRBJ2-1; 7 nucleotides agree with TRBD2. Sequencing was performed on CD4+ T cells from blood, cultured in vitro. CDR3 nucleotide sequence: TGTGCCAGCAGAGTAAGCGGGGCTAATTACAATGAGCAGTTCTTC. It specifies CASRVSGANYNEQFF.